This T cell receptor (beta chain) was observed in a study of control samples from healthy donors and cancer patients. CDR1 and CDR2 from the germline V gene are SGHRS and YFSETQ. The length of the CDR3 is 17 residues. J was trimmed by 4 bases and V by 5 bases; bases with no gene match: 15. Sequencing was performed with immunoSEQ multiplex PCR; in TCRdb, only in-frame clones are kept and a portion is missing. The top ten hold around 8.9% of the sample, which has some 120,000 clones, approximately 90% seen once. The source is a man aged 18 to 30 in good health. The chain has TRBV5-1 and TRBJ2-5, with TRBD1 matching 9 bases. Sample: blood. The DNA of the CDR3 is TGCGCCAGCAGATATGCAAAGACGGACAGGGGCGGAGAGACCCAGTACTTC. Translation: CASRYAKTDRGGETQYF.